This T cell receptor beta chain originates from a study of CD8 T cells in ankylosing spondylitis (dated by TCRdb to about 2017). Describing the broader study: To find TCR variants linked to disease, the study profiled T cell receptor beta repertoires in ankylosing spondylitis patients and healthy donors. Peripheral blood was sampled, and synovial fluid was also collected from ankylosing spondylitis patients. The whole study cohort included 95 to 130 healthy donors and some 27 ankylosing spondylitis patients.

Study-wide findings and limitations: Some motif variants had previously been reported in the synovial fluid and blood of reactive arthritis patients, which suggests shared mechanisms of disease initiation. The disease-linked clones were reported to be significantly enriched in matched synovial fluid samples from ankylosing spondylitis patients. The disease-linked clones had a CD8+ phenotype and were found at relatively low frequencies in peripheral blood. Blood from ankylosing spondylitis patients appeared to be characterized by a TCR beta motif made up of several highly homologous amino acid variants.

For this clonotype: This clone's antigen is unknown. No qualities accompany the bases; no much larger clone lies one base away.

Sequencing took place on an Illumina HiSeq 2500. Quantitative 5'-RACE with molecular barcodes was the method used to prepare the TCR beta libraries. As for how the authors treated the data: Disease-linked TCR variants were identified with a new computational method built on a probabilistic model of VDJ rearrangement. The public reads were reprocessed in TCRdb via fastp at Q25 and MiXCR, keeping in-frame beta chains. CDR3 protein sequences are deduplicated, and each keeps its most common genes and DNA. TCRdb, not the authors, supplied the V and J calls. Across this sample there are under 150,000 distinct CDR3 sequences, with roughly 11% seen only once. Over 4% of the sample is held by the ten biggest clonotypes. The CDR3 goes from the cysteine to the phenylalanine over 12 residues. Only the CDR3 part of the read is kept: 36 bases, read in frame from the first base. From a lookup of the germline V gene, CDR1 and CDR2 are SQVTM and ANQGSEA. V loses 6 bases at its end and J loses 4 bases; junction bases beyond the gene matches: 5.

The sequencing input was blood, either unsorted or a sorted T cell fraction (not recorded which). The origin of this receptor is a female donor with ankylosing spondylitis or in good health (not recorded which). The chain links TRBV29-1 with TRBJ2-7; 8 bases in the junction line up with TRBD1. This receptor has the CDR3 CSVTHRGYEQYF. The bases read TGCAGCGTAACGCACAGGGGGTACGAGCAGTACTTC.